The 32 T cell receptor beta chains listed next were all sequenced from one sample in a study of T-cell reconstitution after alpha-beta-depleted transplantation in children. TCRbeta library construction was performed incorporating unique molecular identifiers. TCRdb independently ran MiXCR on the PCR reads; one entry per CDR3 protein. The sample has around 370,000 distinct CDR3 sequences, over 9% seen once. The sequences come from PBMCs from the stem cell graft donor, collected from the stem cell graft. The receptors here all came from a human donor who donated a stem cell graft to a child with acute lymphoblastic leukemia.

There are a few counts of this clonotype. V gene TRBV15 combines with J gene TRBJ2-3; D is possibly TRBD2 (6 bases). The CDR3 is 14 residues long. Germline V gene data show CDR1 as LNHNV and CDR2 as YYDKDF (reference sequence). The ends were cut back, 6 bases at V and 0 bases at J, with 10 bases in the middle. In nucleotides, the CDR3 is TGTGCCACCAGTTCGGGACTCAGCACAGATACGCAGTATTTT. It specifies CATSSGLSTDTQYF. The full variable domain, its missing parts supplied by reference TRBV15 and TRBJ2-3, is DAMVIQNPRYQVTQFGKPVTLSCSQTLNHNVMYWYQQKSSQAPKLLFHYYDKDFNNEADTPDNFQSRRPNTSFCFLDIRSPGLGDTAMYLCATSSGLSTDTQYFGPGTRLTVL.

V is TRBV6-5 and J is TRBJ1-6; D is unclear. The CDR3 is made up of 16 amino acids. The germline V and J ends were trimmed by 5 bases and 0 bases, with 11 bases remaining between them. Germline CDR1 is MNHEY and CDR2 is SVGAGI. DNA for the CDR3: TGTGCCAGCAGTCCCGGCCTCGGCTCCTATAATTCACCCCTCCACTTT. This sequence encodes CASSPGLGSYNSPLHF.

A remark on this clonotype: This may stem from a read error, because a much larger clone lies one nucleotide away. The chain joins TRBV5-1 to TRBJ2-5, with 8 bases identical to TRBD1. V trimming: 0 bases; J trimming: 5 bases; junction bases outside the gene matches: 3. The CDR3 covers 14 residues. Germline V lookup: CDR1 SGHRS, CDR2 YFSETQ. As DNA, the CDR3 is TGCGCCAGCAGCTTGGGACAGGGGAGCGAGACCCAGTACTTC. This translates into CASSLGQGSETQYF.

The chain joins TRBV27 to TRBJ2-5; D not resolved. Germline values: CDR1 MNHEY, CDR2 SMNVEV (reference sequence). Trimming cost V 2 bases and J 7 bases, with 14 bases left between them. The CDR3 is 14 residues long. The CDR3 region has the DNA TGTGCCAGCAGTTTACAAGGCTCCCATGGGACCCAGTACTTC. Translating gives CASSLQGSHGTQYF.

V is TRBV29-1 and J is TRBJ2-3, with TRBD1 matching 10 bases. This CDR3 has 13 residues. Germline loops: CDR1 SQVTM, CDR2 ANQGSEA. With V trimmed by 7 bases and J by 2 bases, 3 bases remained unmatched. Here the CDR3 reads CSAGTGDTDTQYF. The CDR3 DNA follows: TGCAGCGCAGGGACAGGGGACACAGATACGCAGTATTTT.

This chain connects TRBV27 to TRBJ2-7; D tentatively fits TRBD1 or TRBD2 (5 bases each). Germline V gene sequence: CDR1 MNHEY, CDR2 SMNVEV (reference sequence). The CDR3 totals 16 residues. Trimming removed 6 bases from V and 3 bases from J, with 21 bases in between. The CDR3 DNA is TGTGCCAGCAGCCCGGGACGGAAAGGAGATATCTACGAGCAGTACTTC. Translated, it gives CASSPGRKGDIYEQYF.

The chain employs TRBV27 and TRBJ1-3; tentatively, D is TRBD1 (6 bases). This CDR3 region has 16 residues. Germline lookup yields CDR1 MNHEY and CDR2 SMNVEV (reference sequence). Trimming left V 3 bases short and J 0 bases short, with 12 bases between. The CDR3 sequence: CASSFDRPDSGNTIYF. CDR3 nucleotide sequence: TGTGCCAGCAGTTTCGACAGGCCCGACTCTGGAAACACCATATATTTT.

CDR3 sequence (DNA): TGTGCCAGCAGCGCCTGGGGACTAGCGGTTAAAGAGACCCAGTACTTC. Amino acids: CASSAWGLAVKETQYF. The chain links TRBV9 to TRBJ2-5; 11 nucleotides match TRBD2. Germline CDR1 reads SGDLS; CDR2 reads YYNGEE. This CDR3 region has 16 residues. The trim removed 3 bases at V and 3 bases at J, leaving 7 bases unmatched.

In this sample, this clonotype turned up many times. The chain has TRBV11-1 and TRBJ2-7; TRBD2 is a possible D gene (6 bases). This CDR3 contains 14 residues. The ends were cut back, 3 bases at V and 0 bases at J, with 9 bases in the middle. From germline, CDR1 is SGHAT and CDR2 FQDESV (reference sequence). The CDR3 region is CASSFRGSSYEQYF. CDR3 coding DNA: TGTGCCAGCAGCTTTCGGGGGAGCTCCTACGAGCAGTACTTC.

In DNA form, the CDR3 reads TGTGCCAGCAGCTTAGCGCACCCCAGGAGGGCCGTGGGACGGTTTACTGAAGCTTTCTTT. It is translated as CASSLAHPRRAVGRFTEAFF. The rearrangement uses TRBV7-2 and TRBJ1-1, with a possible D match to TRBD1 (5 bases). Between the trimmed V and J ends, which lost 0 bases and 5 bases, there was a span of 28 bases. The V gene's germline CDR1 is SGHTA and CDR2 FQGNSA. The CDR3 spans 20 residues.

V and J are TRBV5-1 and TRBJ2-5, with 13 bases lining up with TRBD2. With 5 bases clipped from V and 2 bases from J, the junction kept 12 bases outside the gene matches. Germline-derived CDR1 and CDR2 are SGHRS and YFSETQ. This CDR3 region has 18 residues. CDR3 DNA sequence: TGCGCCAGCAGAGACGGACTAGCGGGAGTGGGGCGACAAGAGACCCAGTACTTC. The encoded protein is CASRDGLAGVGRQETQYF.

The J gene is TRBJ2-7, the V gene TRBV2; weak D call: TRBD1 (7 bases). Trimming cost V 5 bases and J 5 bases, with 25 bases left between them. Germline CDR1 reads SNHLY; CDR2 reads FYNNEI. CDR3 length: 17 residues. The CDR3 protein is CASSRTGVGQLAHEQYF. CDR3 nucleotides: TGTGCCAGCAGTAGGACAGGTGTGGGTCAACTAGCCCACGAGCAGTACTTC.

A few counts support this clonotype. The chain joins TRBV20-1 to TRBJ2-7; 10 bases map to TRBD1. V lost 5 bases to trimming and J lost 4 bases; unmatched junction nucleotides: 8. Germline-derived CDR1 and CDR2 are DFQATT and SNEGSKA (reference sequence). CDR3 length: 14 residues. The CDR3 nucleotides read TGCAGTGCTCCCCGGACAGGGGGAGTTTACGAGCAGTACTTC. It codes for CSAPRTGGVYEQYF.

This chain joins TRBV7-6 and TRBJ2-2; 7 nucleotides match TRBD1. Germline V gives CDR1 SGHVS, CDR2 FNYEAQ. J gave up 0 bases and V 5 bases, and 6 bases lay outside the gene matches. This CDR3 is built from 16 residues. The CDR3, as DNA: TGTGCCAGCAGCCCTAGGACAGGAGCGAACACCGGGGAGCTGTTTTTT. Protein: CASSPRTGANTGELFF. The full variable domain, completed using reference TRBV7-6 and TRBJ2-2, is GAGVSQSPRYKVTKRGQDVALRCDPISGHVSLYWYRQALGQGPEFLTYFNYEAQQDKSGLPNDRFSAERPEGSISTLTIQRTEQRDSAMYRCASSPRTGANTGELFFGEGSRLTVL.

The chain has TRBV12-3 or TRBV12-4 and TRBJ2-3; D gene unclear. Trimming took off 0 bases at V and 8 bases at J, with 9 bases between the two ends. This CDR3 is built from 13 residues. The CDR3 sequence is CASSLAGDGTQYF. Here the CDR3 DNA reads TGTGCCAGCAGTTTAGCGGGCGATGGTACGCAGTATTTT.

This clonotype was seen at least ten times. This chain joins TRBV4-3 and TRBJ2-1, with 10 nucleotides matching TRBD2. With V trimmed by 0 bases and J by 4 bases, 9 bases remained unmatched. This CDR3 comprises 18 residues. Per germline, CDR1 LGHNA and CDR2 YSLEER. The CDR3 DNA is TGCGCCAGCAGCCAAGAAATAGCGGGGGGACCCGGTTACAATGAGCAGTTCTTC. Its protein product is CASSQEIAGGPGYNEQFF.

A single count supports this clonotype. The chain links TRBV9 to TRBJ2-5, with D possibly TRBD2 on 6 matching bases. The CDR3 is 16 residues long. V lost 4 bases and J 1 base, leaving 17 bases between the germline ends. CDR1 is SGDLS, CDR2 YYNGEE, per germline. DNA of the CDR3: TGTGCCAGCAGCCTAGGCGGGGTAGGGCCCCAAGAGACCCAGTACTTC. It translates to CASSLGGVGPQETQYF.

The chain uses TRBV15 and TRBJ2-7, with 7 nucleotides matching TRBD1. CDR1 LNHNV and CDR2 YYDKDF come from the germline V gene (reference sequence). CDR3 length: 14 amino acids. Germline trimming cut 2 bases from V and 2 bases from J; bases unmatched to any gene: 3. CDR3 nucleotide sequence: TGTGCCACCAGCAGAAGGGACAGACCCTACGAGCAGTACTTC. It yields the protein CATSRRDRPYEQYF.

This clonotype was seen a handful of times. The chain uses TRBV5-1 and TRBJ1-1; D is unresolved. Germline V gene lookup returns CDR1 SGHRS and CDR2 YFSETQ. The CDR3 length is 14 residues. Trimming removed 0 bases from V and 3 bases from J, with 9 bases in between. The chain's CDR3 is CASSLAYRYTEAFF. DNA of the CDR3: TGCGCCAGCAGCTTGGCCTACCGGTACACTGAAGCTTTCTTT.

This clonotype has a handful of counts. The chain employs TRBV5-1 and TRBJ2-7, with 9 bases lining up with TRBD1. The V gene's germline CDR1 is SGHRS and CDR2 YFSETQ. The CDR3 consists of 17 residues. J gave up 2 bases and V 2 bases, and 11 bases lay outside the gene matches. CDR3 bases: TGCGCCAGCAGCTTAGGACAGGGGATAGGCGAGCCCTACGAGCAGTACTTC. This gives the protein CASSLGQGIGEPYEQYF.

There are a few counts of this clonotype. The V call is TRBV19, the J call TRBJ2-2; D not certain. CDR3 length: 16 residues. Germline loops: CDR1 LNHDA, CDR2 SQIVND (reference sequence). Between the trimmed V and J ends, which lost 1 base and 6 bases, there was a span of 15 bases. The CDR3 region is CASSIGRRWLAGELFF. DNA for the CDR3: TGTGCCAGTAGTATAGGAAGAAGGTGGTTGGCCGGGGAGCTGTTTTTT. Variable domain in full (rest from reference TRBV19 and TRBJ2-2): DGGITQSPKYLFRKEGQNVTLSCEQNLNHDAMYWYRQDPGQGLRLIYYSQIVNDFQKGDIAEGYSVSREKKESFPLTVTSAQKNPTAFYLCASSIGRRWLAGELFFGEGSRLTVL.

A few counts support this clonotype. This sequence joins TRBV5-1 and TRBJ2-1; 9 positions match TRBD2. The CDR3 runs 18 residues. V was clipped by 7 bases and J by 0 bases; unmatched bases: 14. Germline V CDR1 and CDR2: SGHRS, YFSETQ. CDR3 sequence: CASQGPLAGAPSYNEQFF. CDR3 DNA: TGCGCCAGCCAGGGGCCCTTAGCGGGAGCCCCCTCCTACAATGAGCAGTTCTTC.

V gene TRBV7-2 combines with J gene TRBJ1-6; 10 bases are a match to TRBD1. CDR1 and CDR2 from the germline V gene are SGHTA and FQGNSA. V was clipped by 1 base and J by 10 bases; unmatched bases: 4. The CDR3 length is 15 residues. CDR3 sequence: CASSLGDRGGSPLHF. CDR3 nucleotide sequence: TGTGCCAGCAGCTTAGGGGACAGGGGTGGATCACCCCTCCACTTT.

This clonotype has more than one count but fewer than ten. This chain connects TRBV15 to TRBJ2-2, with 7 bases matching TRBD1. The V segment lost 1 base and the J segment 5 bases; nucleotides outside the gene matches: 4. Per germline, CDR1 LNHNV and CDR2 YYDKDF (reference sequence). The CDR3 contains 15 residues. The CDR3: CATSRGDSRTGELFF. The CDR3 bases are TGTGCCACCAGCAGAGGGGACAGCCGGACCGGGGAGCTGTTTTTT.

This chain joins TRBV12-3 or TRBV12-4 and TRBJ2-7; D possibly matches TRBD1 or TRBD2 (5 bases each). Trimming pared 5 bases from V and 7 bases from J, leaving 12 bases between. This CDR3 comprises 12 residues. The CDR3 region has the DNA TGTGCCAGCAGTCGGGACCCGGAGGAGCAGTACTTC. Translated: CASSRDPEEQYF.

There are a few counts of this clonotype. V gene TRBV15 combines with J gene TRBJ2-7, with D hard to call. Germline assignment: CDR1 LNHNV and CDR2 YYDKDF (reference sequence). The length of the CDR3 is 13 residues. Between the trimmed V and J ends, which lost 0 bases and 3 bases, there was a span of 6 bases. The CDR3 DNA reads TGTGCCACCAGCAGAGACAGCTTCTACGAGCAGTACTTC. Translating gives CATSRDSFYEQYF.

This clonotype has only a few counts. This sequence joins TRBV12-3 or TRBV12-4 and TRBJ2-3; no firm D call. Trimming stripped 7 bases from V and 0 bases from J, with 8 bases between. The CDR3 has 13 amino acids. The CDR3 is CASTARSTDTQYF. The CDR3 coding sequence is TGTGCCAGCACAGCGCGCAGCACAGATACGCAGTATTTT.

V and J are TRBV21-1 and TRBJ2-1; the table's TRBD1 call for D was not verified on the DNA. TRBV21-1 is labeled a pseudogene. The CDR3 loop spans 16 amino acids. Here the CDR3 DNA reads TGTGCCAGCAGCAAAAAGGCCCCCACCACGGACAATGAGCAGTTCTTC. Its protein is CASSKKAPTTDNEQFF.

This clonotype was detected only a few times. The chain uses TRBV7-2 and TRBJ2-1; the D call may be TRBD1 or TRBD2 (6 bases each). Trimming left V 6 bases short and J 3 bases short, with 15 bases between. The CDR3 totals 15 residues. The V gene's germline CDR1 is SGHTA and CDR2 FQGNSA. In DNA, the CDR3 is TGTGCCAGCAGGAGGGGGGAGTTAAACTACAATGAGCAGTTCTTC. Protein product: CASRRGELNYNEQFF.

The chain employs TRBV7-9 and TRBJ2-7; the D gene could be TRBD1 or TRBD2 (6 bases each). Germline V gene data show CDR1 as SEHNR and CDR2 as FQNEAQ (reference sequence). The germline V and J ends were trimmed by 8 bases and 5 bases, with 16 bases remaining between them. The CDR3 loop spans 13 amino acids. The CDR3 region is CASLDKGGNEQYF. The DNA of the CDR3 is TGTGCCAGCCTCGACAAGGGGGGCAACGAGCAGTACTTC. Variable domain in full (rest from reference TRBV7-9 and TRBJ2-7): DTGVSQNPRHKITKRGQNVTFRCDPISEHNRLYWYRQTLGQGPEFLTYFQNEAQLEKSRLLSDRFSAERPKGSFSTLEIQRTEQGDSAMYLCASLDKGGNEQYFGPGTRLTVT.

The chain couples TRBV20-1 to TRBJ2-5; TRBD2 matches 16 bases. J gave up 5 bases and V 3 bases, and 6 bases lay outside the gene matches. Germline lookup yields CDR1 DFQATT and CDR2 SNEGSKA (reference sequence). The CDR3 sequence is 16 residues long. For the CDR3, the DNA is TGCAGTGCTAGCCCGGGACTAGCGGGAGGGCGGGAGACCCAGTACTTC. Protein: CSASPGLAGGRETQYF.

J is TRBJ1-5 and V is TRBV2; the D gene is possibly TRBD1 (6 bases). Per germline, CDR1 SNHLY and CDR2 FYNNEI. This CDR3 contains 13 residues. Trimming cost V 6 bases and J 6 bases, with 12 bases left between them. The CDR3 region has the DNA TGTGCCAGCAGACAGAAAGGGGGTCAGCCCCAGCATTTT. Encoded protein: CASRQKGGQPQHF.